The rows below give T cell receptor beta chains drawn from one sample of a study of blood T cell repertoires in COVID-19. Method: immunoSEQ multiplex PCR; TCRdb's copy keeps in-frame clones and lacks some. The table has 150,000 or so clones, 87% seen once. The source material was PBMCs or T cells enriched from blood (not recorded which). Source of these receptors: a middle-aged woman who had been exposed to COVID-19. CDR3s include the opening cysteine and the closing phenylalanine or tryptophan. Fields, in order: clone size, J gene, V gene, D gene, CDR3 DNA, CDR3 protein. The D gene is left open where the match is weak. Rows may omit the clone size; those that give it use once, few, many or a size class.

.,TRBJ1-2,TRBV6-6,TRBD1,TGTGCCAGCAGTTCTCAGGGGGTAGGCCCGAACTATGGCTACACCTTC,CASSSQGVGPNYGYTF
once,TRBJ1-2,TRBV5-1,.,TGCGCCAGCAGCTTGGCTATCAGGGCAGGCCTCGGCTACACCTTC,CASSLAIRAGLGYTF
.,TRBJ1-1,TRBV5-4,.,TGTGCCAGCAGCCCCCTTTCCAGGAACGCCGCTGAAGCTTTCTTT,CASSPLSRNAAEAFF
.,TRBJ2-7,TRBV5-6,TRBD2,TGTGCCAGCAGCCAGACTAGCGGGAGGGACTACGAGCAGTACTTC,CASSQTSGRDYEQYF
.,TRBJ2-1,TRBV6-4,.,TGTGCCAGCAGTGACGAGGTAAACAATGAGCAGTTCTTC,CASSDEVNNEQFF
.,TRBJ1-2,TRBV2,.,TGTGCCAGCCTGGGGGGGGCCGATGGCTACACCTTC,CASLGGADGYTF
.,TRBJ2-1,TRBV6-4,.,TGTGCCAGCAGTGAAGACTCTCATAATGAGCAGTTCTTC,CASSEDSHNEQFF
.,TRBJ2-3,TRBV11-2,.,TGTGCCAGCAGCTTATTCAACAGGGCCGCAGATACGCAGTATTTT,CASSLFNRAADTQYF
.,TRBJ2-3,TRBV24-1,TRBD2,TGTGCCACCAGTGATCCCCGGGACTACGAAGGGGCAGATACGCAGTATTTT,CATSDPRDYEGADTQYF
.,TRBJ1-2,TRBV27,TRBD1,TGTGCCAGCAGTTTAGACAGGGGGCTGAATGGCTACACCTTC,CASSLDRGLNGYTF
.,TRBJ1-1,TRBV10-1,.,TGCGCCAGCAGTGCGCAGGGAGGAACTGAAGCTTTCTTT,CASSAQGGTEAFF
.,TRBJ1-2,TRBV19,TRBD1,TGTGCCAGTAGTCCCGAGACAGGGTCGAACTATGGCTACACCTTC,CASSPETGSNYGYTF
.,TRBJ2-1,TRBV7-2,.,TGTGCCAGCAGCTTGCAAGATAGCTCCTACAATGAGCAGTTCTTC,CASSLQDSSYNEQFF
once,TRBJ2-5,TRBV5-6,TRBD1,TGTGCCAGCAGCTTGGCGATCGGGACAGGGGAACAGACCCAGTACTTC,CASSLAIGTGEQTQYF
.,TRBJ2-7,TRBV19,TRBD2,TGTGCCAGTAGTTCACTAGCGGGACATTACGAGCAGTACTTC,CASSSLAGHYEQYF
.,TRBJ2-5,TRBV11-3,.,TGTGCCAGCAGCTTAGATAGGAGCGAGACCCAGTACTTC,CASSLDRSETQYF
.,TRBJ2-5,TRBV28,TRBD2,TGTGCCAGCAGTCTAGATCGACTAGCGGGTGTTAGGACCCAGTACTTC,CASSLDRLAGVRTQYF
.,TRBJ2-1,TRBV29-1,TRBD1,TGCAGCGTTGAAGACATAGGGGGCTTTAGAGGGTGGAGGAATGAGCAGTTCTTC,CSVEDIGGFRGWRNEQFF
.,TRBJ2-3,TRBV29-1,TRBD2,TGCAGCGTTGAGAGTAGCGGGCCCACAGATACGCAGTATTTT,CSVESSGPTDTQYF
.,TRBJ2-1,TRBV7-6,.,TGTGCCAGCAGCTCTTCGGTGGGCGAGCAGTTCTTC,CASSSSVGEQFF
.,TRBJ2-5,TRBV5-1,.,TGCGCCAGCAGCTTGGCCACGGGAAACCAAGAGACCCAGTACTTC,CASSLATGNQETQYF
once,TRBJ2-7,TRBV19,TRBD2,TGTGCCAGTCAATCCAGCGGGAGGGGATCCTACGAGCAGTACTTC,CASQSSGRGSYEQYF
.,TRBJ2-7,TRBV27,.,TGTGCCAGCAGTTTAACCAGGAACCGGGGAGACACCGTATTC,CASSLTRNRGDTVF
.,TRBJ1-1,TRBV24-1,TRBD1,TGTGCCACCAGGGCCGGGACAGGGGATGACACTGAAGCTTTCTTT,CATRAGTGDDTEAFF
.,TRBJ2-3,TRBV4-3,TRBD2,TGCGCCAGCAGCCAAGATGGAGGGAGGGTCACAGATACGCAGTATTTT,CASSQDGGRVTDTQYF
few,TRBJ2-7,TRBV6-1,TRBD2,TGTGCCAGCAGTGAAAGCGGGGGGACCTACGAGCAGTACTTC,CASSESGGTYEQYF
.,TRBJ1-5,TRBV15,.,TGTGCCACCAGCCGCAGGGGTGGGGGAATGGGCAATCAGCCCCAGCATTTT,CATSRRGGGMGNQPQHF
.,TRBJ2-2,TRBV19,TRBD2,TGTGCCAGTAGCCGAAAGGGGACTAGCGGGAGGGCCGACACCGGGGAGCTGTTTTTT,CASSRKGTSGRADTGELFF
.,TRBJ2-7,TRBV6-5,.,TGTGCCAGCAATCCTACAGGGACCTCCTACGAGCAGTACTTC,CASNPTGTSYEQYF
.,TRBJ1-6,TRBV5-1,.,TGCGCCAGCAGCTTGGACGGAGGTTTCTCCTATAATTCACCCCTCCACTTT,CASSLDGGFSYNSPLHF
.,TRBJ1-1,TRBV5-4,TRBD1,TGTGCCAGCAGCCAGCCGGGACAGATGAACACTGAAGCTTTCTTT,CASSQPGQMNTEAFF
.,TRBJ1-3,TRBV6-5,.,TGTGCCAGCAGACCACGACAAACCTCTGGAAACACCATATATTTT,CASRPRQTSGNTIYF
.,TRBJ2-1,TRBV28,TRBD2,TGTGCCAGCAGCCCTCGTCCAGCACTAGCGGGAGATGATGAGCAGTTCTTC,CASSPRPALAGDDEQFF
.,TRBJ2-6,TRBV3-1/TRBV3-2,.,TGTGCCAGCAGCCAGAGGCACGGGGCCAACGTCCTGACTTTC,CASSQRHGANVLTF
.,TRBJ2-4,TRBV28,.,TGTGCCAGCAGTCAACTAGTTGGCATTCAGTACTTC,CASSQLVGIQYF
.,TRBJ2-7,TRBV4-3,.,TGCGCCAGCAGCCAAGATCGGCAGGGTATCGACGAGCAGTACTTC,CASSQDRQGIDEQYF
.,TRBJ1-1,TRBV10-1,.,TGCGCCAGCAGTCCCGACAGAGGTAAAGCTTTCTTT,CASSPDRGKAFF
.,TRBJ2-7,TRBV10-3,TRBD1,TGTGCCATCAGTGATCACCAGGGGGTCTACGAGCAGTACTTC,CAISDHQGVYEQYF
.,TRBJ1-1,TRBV9,.,TGTGCCAGCAGCGTAGAGGGAGGGGCCGTCATGAACACTGAAGCTTTCTTT,CASSVEGGAVMNTEAFF
.,TRBJ2-1,TRBV10-1,TRBD2,TGCGCCAGCAGTGAGAATAACATACTAGCGGGCAAAAACAATGAGCAGTTCTTC,CASSENNILAGKNNEQFF
.,TRBJ1-2,TRBV7-9,TRBD1,TGTGCCAGCAGCTCAGGGGGCGGCTATGGCTACACCTTC,CASSSGGGYGYTF
.,TRBJ1-2,TRBV7-8,.,TGTGCCAGCAGCCCTTACAGGGTTAATCTCCATGGCTACACCTTC,CASSPYRVNLHGYTF
few,TRBJ1-5,TRBV2,.,TGTGCCAGCAGTGTTGCGGGGAATCAGCCCCAGCATTTT,CASSVAGNQPQHF
.,TRBJ2-7,TRBV28,TRBD1,TGTGCCAGCAGTTTCGGGACAGTTGGTCGTTACGAGCAGTACTTC,CASSFGTVGRYEQYF
.,TRBJ1-5,TRBV6-1,TRBD1,TGTGCCAGCAGTGAAGGGACAGGGCATTATCAGCCCCAGCATTTT,CASSEGTGHYQPQHF
.,TRBJ1-1,TRBV5-5,.,TGTGCCAGCAGCTTGACAGGGAATTATGAAGCTTTCTTT,CASSLTGNYEAFF
.,TRBJ2-7,TRBV2,.,TGTGCCAGGATGGACAGCTCGTCCTACGAGCAGTACTTC,CARMDSSSYEQYF
.,TRBJ1-1,TRBV29-1,.,TGCAGCGTTGTGCGGGGGCAGGGGAACACTGAAGCTTTCTTT,CSVVRGQGNTEAFF
.,TRBJ2-1,TRBV6-5,TRBD1,TGTGCCAGCAGTACCTCCGGGACAGTTAGCCATGAGCAGTTCTTC,CASSTSGTVSHEQFF
few,TRBJ1-2,TRBV28,TRBD1,TGTGCCAGCAGGACAGGGGCGGTTAACTATGGCTACACCTTC,CASRTGAVNYGYTF
.,TRBJ2-3,TRBV5-8,.,TGTGCCAGCAGCTTCTCTGCAGGGATGGATACGCAGTATTTT,CASSFSAGMDTQYF
.,TRBJ1-6,TRBV3-1/TRBV3-2,TRBD1,TGTGCCAGCAGCCATCGGAACCGGGACAGAAATTCACCCCTCCACTTT,CASSHRNRDRNSPLHF
.,TRBJ1-1,TRBV28,.,TGTGCCAGCAAAGGGGACACTGAAGCTTTCTTT,CASKGDTEAFF
.,TRBJ2-3,TRBV10-2,.,TGCGCCAGCAGTGATGGAGGAGGGAGCTCCCCAGATACGCAGTATTTT,CASSDGGGSSPDTQYF